The 16 T cell receptor beta chains reported below all come from one sample, sequenced in a study of graft-versus-host responses after intestinal transplantation. Profiling relied on immunoSEQ multiplex PCR, and the TCRdb table lists in-frame clones only, not all of them. The table lists roughly 8,000 clones, 31% of them singletons. The study plated approximately 200,000 CFSE-labeled responders with approximately 200,000 irradiated, violet-dye-labeled stimulators. This sample comprised alloreactive CD8+ T cells from a mixed lymphocyte reaction culture, obtained before intestinal transplant. Subset meaning: CFSE-low proliferating T cells sorted from roughly six-day pre-transplant mixed lymphocyte reaction (GvH or HvG direction). These receptors originate from a human patient who received an intestinal transplant.

This clone was detected a few times. The chain joins TRBV2 to TRBJ1-5; no definite D call. Germline CDR1 reads SNHLY; CDR2 reads FYNNEI. This CDR3 is 14 amino acids long. The V gene lost 1 base and the J gene lost 1 base, with 5 bases spanning the gap. CDR3 coding DNA: TGTGCCAGCAGTGAAGGGCGGAGCAATCAGCCCCAGCATTTT. Translated: CASSEGRSNQPQHF.

V is TRBV4-2 and J is TRBJ2-5; 9 nucleotides align to TRBD1. Germline CDR1 is LGHNA and CDR2 is YNFKEQ. This CDR3 is 16 amino acids long. With 1 base clipped from V and 6 bases from J, the junction kept 9 bases outside the gene matches. CDR3 nucleotide sequence: TGTGCCAGCAGCCAAGCTCAGGACAGGGGTTGGAAGACCCAGTACTTC. This codes for CASSQAQDRGWKTQYF.

In the case of this clone: One end of the junction fails to match germline, which may point to a read error. This CDR3 is also generated by other DNA sequences in the sample. The V call is TRBV9, the J call TRBJ2-3; a possible D gene is TRBD2 (5 bases). CDR1 and CDR2 from the germline V gene are SGDLS and YYNGEE. CDR3 length: 14 amino acids. The CDR3 here is CASSGGLSTDTQYF. The CDR3 DNA is TGTGCCAGCAGCGGAGGGCTAAGCACTGATACGCAGTATTTT. Using reference TRBV9 and TRBJ2-3 for the parts outside the CDR3, the full variable domain is DSGVTQTPKHLITATGQRVTLRCSPRSGDLSVYWYQQSLDQGLQFLIQYYNGEERAKGNILERFSAQQFPDLHSELNLSSLELGDSALYFCASSGGLSTDTQYFGPGTRLTVL.

This chain connects TRBV11-3 to TRBJ2-3; D may be TRBD1 (6 bases). V was trimmed by 0 bases and J by 2 bases, leaving 9 bases between them. This CDR3 is 15 amino acids long. Germline CDR1 reads SGHNT; CDR2 reads YENEEA. CDR3 sequence (DNA): TGTGCCAGCAGCTTAGAGTACAGGGTCACAGATACGCAGTATTTT. Translation: CASSLEYRVTDTQYF.

The chain joins TRBV9 to TRBJ2-1, with 11 bases that match TRBD2. CDR1 and CDR2 from the germline V gene are SGDLS and YYNGEE. After removal of 3 bases from V and 7 bases from J, the junction contained 12 bases not matched to a gene. The CDR3 totals 17 residues. The CDR3 is CASSAQIAGGNRNEQFF. The CDR3 bases are TGTGCCAGCAGCGCTCAAATAGCGGGGGGGAATAGAAATGAGCAGTTCTTC.

This clone was counted a few times. The chain is built from TRBV30 and TRBJ2-1; tentatively, D is TRBD1 (6 bases). V was shortened by 1 base and J by 4 bases, with 14 bases between the two germline ends. CDR3 length: 15 residues. From germline, CDR1 is GTSNPN and CDR2 SVGIG (reference sequence). The CDR3 protein is CAWSGSPGAYNEQFF. In DNA, the CDR3 is TGTGCCTGGAGTGGGTCTCCAGGGGCTTACAATGAGCAGTTCTTC.

This clone was recorded a few times. V and J are TRBV5-6 and TRBJ1-2, with D perhaps TRBD1 (6 bases). Germline loops: CDR1 SGHDT, CDR2 YYEEEE. This CDR3 is built from 15 residues. V gave up 2 bases and J gave up 2 bases, with 13 bases separating them. CDR3 coding DNA: TGTGCCAGCAGCTTTTTAAACACAGGGAACTATGGCTACACCTTC. It yields the protein CASSFLNTGNYGYTF.

This rearrangement joins TRBV6-6 to TRBJ2-2, with TRBD2 matching over 10 bases. The trim removed 9 bases at V and 7 bases at J, leaving 8 bases unmatched. Looked up from germline, CDR1 is MNHNY and CDR2 is SVGAGI (reference sequence). CDR3 length: 14 residues. The CDR3 DNA sequence: TGTGCCAGTCAAGCGGGAGGGCCAGGCGGGGAGCTGTTTTTT. Residues: CASQAGGPGGELFF.

This clone appeared a few times. The chain carries TRBV5-6 and TRBJ2-3, with TRBD2 matching 11 bases. The CDR3 has 16 residues. Germline V gives CDR1 SGHDT, CDR2 YYEEEE. The V segment lost 4 bases and the J segment 5 bases; nucleotides outside the gene matches: 9. The CDR3: CASSGIAGGRIDTQYF. For the CDR3, the DNA is TGTGCCAGCAGCGGGATAGCGGGGGGGCGAATAGATACGCAGTATTTT.

This clone was observed a few times. The CDR3 bases are TGTGCCAGCAGTTTAAGGCTAGCCAACTACGAGCAGTACTTC. Translated, it gives CASSLRLANYEQYF. This chain links TRBV27 with TRBJ2-7; D might be TRBD2 (5 bases). The germline gives CDR1 MNHEY, CDR2 SMNVEV (reference sequence). CDR3 length equals 14 residues. Trimming removed 2 bases from V and 3 bases from J, with 11 bases in between.

V is TRBV9 and J is TRBJ2-1; TRBD1 agrees at 11 bases. This CDR3 region has 16 residues. V was pared by 1 base and J by 9 bases, with 9 bases of the junction left unmatched. The germline CDR1 and CDR2 sequences are SGDLS and YYNGEE. CDR3 sequence reads: CASSVIGTGGFGEQFF. CDR3 DNA sequence: TGTGCCAGCAGCGTAATCGGGACAGGGGGGTTTGGTGAGCAGTTCTTC.

This clone was detected only once. The chain is built from TRBV5-6 and TRBJ2-6, with unresolved D. This CDR3 spans 16 amino acids. The V end lost 0 bases, the J end lost 0 bases, and 7 bases lay between the germline ends. Germline CDR1 is SGHDT and CDR2 is YYEEEE. CDR3 nucleotide sequence: TGTGCCAGCAGCTTGGTGTATATCTCTGGGGCCAACGTCCTGACTTTC. Translation: CASSLVYISGANVLTF.

This chain uses TRBV13 with TRBJ2-1; no clear D. Per germline, CDR1 PRHDT and CDR2 FYEKMQ (reference sequence). The V and J ends lost 4 bases and 7 bases respectively, with 5 bases between them. The CDR3 extends over 11 amino acids. The CDR3 DNA follows: TGTGCCAGCAGCTGGCAGAATGAGCAGTTCTTC. Encoded protein: CASSWQNEQFF.

This clone came up a few times. This chain joins TRBV5-1 and TRBJ2-3; D ambiguous. Germline V gene lookup returns CDR1 SGHRS and CDR2 YFSETQ. This CDR3 has 15 amino acids. V lost 0 bases and J 0 bases, leaving 8 bases between the germline ends. The CDR3 nucleotides read TGCGCCAGCAGCTTGGACGGAGCTAGCACAGATACGCAGTATTTT. Translating it yields CASSLDGASTDTQYF. Based on the CDR3 plus reference TRBV5-1 and TRBJ2-3, the full variable domain is KAGVTQTPRYLIKTRGQQVTLSCSPISGHRSVSWYQQTPGQGLQFLFEYFSETQRNKGNFPGRFSGRQFSNSRSEMNVSTLELGDSALYLCASSLDGASTDTQYFGPGTRLTVL.

Here the CDR3 reads CASSSLAGVSGTDTQYF. In DNA, the CDR3 is TGTGCCAGCAGTTCACTAGCGGGAGTTTCGGGCACAGATACGCAGTATTTT. The genes are TRBV27 and TRBJ2-3; 11 bases match TRBD2. Germline V gives CDR1 MNHEY, CDR2 SMNVEV (reference sequence). V lost 4 bases and J lost 1; bases outside the gene matches: 7. This CDR3 has 17 residues.

This clone ranks as medium-sized. The gene calls are TRBV30 and TRBJ2-7, with TRBD1 identical over 7 bases. Germline CDR1 is GTSNPN and CDR2 is SVGIG (reference sequence). The CDR3 spans 12 residues. Unmatched junction bases numbered 2, after V lost 3 bases and J lost 3 bases. CDR3 coding DNA: TGTGCCTGGAGCGGGACAGACTACGAGCAGTACTTC. Residues: CAWSGTDYEQYF.